Listed below are T cell receptor beta chains from one sample, sequenced in a study of shared clonotypes between healthy human individuals. The protocol was immunoSEQ multiplex PCR, while the TCRdb copy is restricted to in-frame clones and leaves out a portion. The table has roughly 2.5 million clones, roughly nine tenths seen once. The specimen sequenced was naive CD4+ T cells sorted from blood. The receptors stem from a man between 18 and 35 years old in good health. Both conserved end residues are part of each CDR3. The order of the fields is CDR3 length, V gene, J gene, clone size, D gene, CDR3 DNA, CDR3 protein. D genes are given only for firm matches. Clone size is not always given. Where it is, it says once, few, many or a class for expanded clones.

15,TRBV30,TRBJ2-5,.,TRBD2,TGTGCCTGGAGTGTAGCAGCGGGGGGGCCAGAGACCCAGTACTTC,CAWSVAAGGPETQYF
14,TRBV10-2,TRBJ2-2,.,.,TGCGCCAGCAGGACAGGGGAGGGCACCGGGGAGCTGTTTTTT,CASRTGEGTGELFF
16,TRBV2,TRBJ1-5,.,.,TGTGCCAGCAGTGAAGCGCCAGGGTTCGGCAATCAGCCCCAGCATTTT,CASSEAPGFGNQPQHF
19,TRBV7-9,TRBJ2-1,.,TRBD1,TGTGCCAGCAGTTTCTTGGGACAGGCCGTAGTAAGTGGCCACAATGAGCAGTTCTTC,CASSFLGQAVVSGHNEQFF
11,TRBV6-6,TRBJ1-1,.,.,TGTGCCAGCGGGCGGAACACTGAAGCTTTCTTT,CASGRNTEAFF
12,TRBV29-1,TRBJ1-1,.,TRBD1,TGCAGCGTTGAATCGGGGACAGAAGAAGCTTTCTTT,CSVESGTEEAFF
14,TRBV30,TRBJ2-1,.,TRBD2,TGTGCCTGGAGTGTATTGCTAGCGGGGAATGAGCAGTTCTTC,CAWSVLLAGNEQFF
15,TRBV9,TRBJ1-1,once,.,TGTGCCAGCAGCGTAGCAGCAGGGGTGAACACTGAAGCTTTCTTT,CASSVAAGVNTEAFF
13,TRBV10-3,TRBJ1-6,.,.,TGTGCCATCACCACAGCGGTTAATTCACCCCTCCACTTT,CAITTAVNSPLHF
11,TRBV30,TRBJ1-1,few,.,TGTGCCTGGGGCCGGGCCATTGAAGCTTTCTTT,CAWGRAIEAFF
14,TRBV6-5,TRBJ2-7,.,.,TGTGCCAGCAGTTACCGTGCCAGTGCCTACGAGCAGTACTTC,CASSYRASAYEQYF
16,TRBV28,TRBJ1-3,.,.,TGTGCCAGCAGTGATGCTACAGGGAGCTCTGGAAACACCATATATTTT,CASSDATGSSGNTIYF
14,TRBV19,TRBJ2-7,.,TRBD1,TGTGCCAGTAGTCCCGACAGGGTAGGGGCCGAGCAGTACTTC,CASSPDRVGAEQYF
15,TRBV19,TRBJ1-5,.,TRBD1,TGTGCCAGTAATACCGGACAGGGCGGTTATCAGCCCCAGCATTTT,CASNTGQGGYQPQHF
15,TRBV13,TRBJ2-7,once,.,TGTGCCAGCAGCCACTTGTCAGGGAAACCTACCGAGCAGTACTTC,CASSHLSGKPTEQYF
14,TRBV2,TRBJ2-7,.,.,TGTGCCAGCACCCAAAGGGGCGGATCCTACGAGCAGTACTTC,CASTQRGGSYEQYF
13,TRBV29-1,TRBJ2-2,.,.,TGCAGCGGCGGACATGGAGGCACCGGGGAGCTGTTTTTT,CSGGHGGTGELFF
11,TRBV7-2,TRBJ2-2,.,.,TGTGCCAGCTCAAGGGGCGGGGAGCTGTTTTTT,CASSRGGELFF
13,TRBV5-1,TRBJ2-7,.,.,TGCGCCAGCAGCTTGTTAGGGGACTACGAGCAGTACTTC,CASSLLGDYEQYF
13,TRBV7-2,TRBJ2-1,.,.,TGTGCCAGCAGCTTAAACGCCCAACCCAGAAAGTTCTTC,CASSLNAQPRKFF
14,TRBV5-1,TRBJ2-5,.,.,TGCGCCAGCAGCATGGGCGAATTACAAGAGACCCAGTACTTC,CASSMGELQETQYF
18,TRBV5-1,TRBJ2-6,.,.,TGCGCCAGCAGCTTGGGACAGGCCCCAGCCTCTGGGGCCAACGTCCTGACTTTC,CASSLGQAPASGANVLTF
14,TRBV30,TRBJ1-1,.,.,TGTGCCTGGAGTGTAGCCCTGGCGAGCACTGAAGCTTTCTTT,CAWSVALASTEAFF
17,TRBV4-1,TRBJ1-1,.,.,TGCGCCAGCAGCCAAGGGCTTATAGACGGGGGCGGCACTGAAGCTTTCTTT,CASSQGLIDGGGTEAFF
14,TRBV23-1,TRBJ1-5,.,.,TGCGCCAGCTACAGGAACCGCTGGGGTCAGCCCCAGCATTTT,CASYRNRWGQPQHF
15,TRBV5-1,TRBJ2-5,.,TRBD2,TGCGCCAGCAGCTCACTAGCGGGAGGGCAAGAGACCCAGTACTTC,CASSSLAGGQETQYF
12,TRBV5-1,TRBJ1-2,.,.,TGCGCCAGCAGCCCGAACAACTATGGCTACACCTTC,CASSPNNYGYTF
17,TRBV5-1,TRBJ2-1,.,TRBD2,TGCGCCAGCAGCTTGCCCCTAGTAGCGGGGGGGCTCGATGAGCAGTTCTTC,CASSLPLVAGGLDEQFF
18,TRBV5-1,TRBJ1-5,.,TRBD1,TGCGCCAGCAGCCAAAACCGGGACAGGGACGATAGCAATCAGCCCCAGCATTTT,CASSQNRDRDDSNQPQHF
15,TRBV19,TRBJ1-5,.,TRBD1,TGTGCCAGTCGACTAGGACAGGGGGACAATCAGCCCCAGCATTTT,CASRLGQGDNQPQHF
17,TRBV11-2,TRBJ2-2,once,TRBD2,TGTGCCAGCAGCTTAGCCCAACTAGCGGGGGGGCCCGGGGAGCTGTTTTTT,CASSLAQLAGGPGELFF
12,TRBV6-5,TRBJ2-7,.,.,TGTGCCAGCAGCCACTCCTCCTACGAGCAGTACTTC,CASSHSSYEQYF
12,TRBV6-1,TRBJ1-6,.,.,TGTGCCAGCAGTGGGGCCGGTTCACCCCTCCACTTT,CASSGAGSPLHF
14,TRBV5-1,TRBJ2-2,.,TRBD1,TGCGCCAGCAGGCCAGGGGGTACGACCGGGGAGCTGTTTTTT,CASRPGGTTGELFF
16,TRBV25-1,TRBJ2-1,once,TRBD2,TGTGCCAGCAGTGAATTGTGGACTAGCGGGAGTGCTGAGCAGTTCTTC,CASSELWTSGSAEQFF
14,TRBV5-4,TRBJ2-5,.,TRBD1,TGTGCCAGCAGCGCCGGGACAGTCCAAGAGACCCAGTACTTC,CASSAGTVQETQYF
11,TRBV29-1,TRBJ2-7,.,.,TGCAGCGTTGTCCTCTTATACGAGCAGTACTTC,CSVVLLYEQYF
15,TRBV11-2,TRBJ1-2,.,.,TGTGCCAGCAGTCGACGACAGACTTCTAACTATGGCTACACCTTC,CASSRRQTSNYGYTF
14,TRBV5-1,TRBJ2-3,.,.,TGCGCCAGCAGCTTGGATCGCGGGACAGATACGCAGTATTTT,CASSLDRGTDTQYF
16,TRBV9,TRBJ1-3,.,TRBD1,TGTGCCAGCAGCGCGCAGGGGGCGCGAAAGGGAAACACCATATATTTT,CASSAQGARKGNTIYF
14,TRBV5-1,TRBJ2-5,once,.,TGCGCCAGCAGCTTGGTGGGGCACCAAGAGACCCAGTACTTC,CASSLVGHQETQYF
14,TRBV19,TRBJ1-4,.,.,TGTGCCAGTAGTATTCAGGGAGCAAACGAAAAACTGTTTTTT,CASSIQGANEKLFF
15,TRBV7-9,TRBJ1-1,.,.,TGTGCCAGCAGCCCCAGGGACGGAAAGAACACTGAAGCTTTCTTT,CASSPRDGKNTEAFF
15,TRBV27,TRBJ2-7,.,.,TGTGCCAGCAGTTTATCCCCCCTAGGCTCCTACGAGCAGTACTTC,CASSLSPLGSYEQYF
15,TRBV6-1,TRBJ1-1,.,TRBD1,TGTGCCAGCAGAAAAGGACAGGAGAAGAACACTGAAGCTTTCTTT,CASRKGQEKNTEAFF
16,TRBV11-1,TRBJ2-7,.,TRBD1,TGTGCCAGCAGCTTAGAGGGGACAGCGGTCTCCTACGAGCAGTACTTC,CASSLEGTAVSYEQYF
13,TRBV11-2,TRBJ2-7,.,.,TGTGCCAGCAGCTTAGCGATAGCGTACGAGCAGTACTTC,CASSLAIAYEQYF
13,TRBV5-1,TRBJ2-7,.,TRBD1,TGCGCCAGCAGCCCAGGGGACAGCTACGAGCAGTACTTC,CASSPGDSYEQYF
15,TRBV13,TRBJ2-6,.,.,TGTGCCAACACCGTTCATGAATCTGGGGCCAACGTCCTGACTTTC,CANTVHESGANVLTF